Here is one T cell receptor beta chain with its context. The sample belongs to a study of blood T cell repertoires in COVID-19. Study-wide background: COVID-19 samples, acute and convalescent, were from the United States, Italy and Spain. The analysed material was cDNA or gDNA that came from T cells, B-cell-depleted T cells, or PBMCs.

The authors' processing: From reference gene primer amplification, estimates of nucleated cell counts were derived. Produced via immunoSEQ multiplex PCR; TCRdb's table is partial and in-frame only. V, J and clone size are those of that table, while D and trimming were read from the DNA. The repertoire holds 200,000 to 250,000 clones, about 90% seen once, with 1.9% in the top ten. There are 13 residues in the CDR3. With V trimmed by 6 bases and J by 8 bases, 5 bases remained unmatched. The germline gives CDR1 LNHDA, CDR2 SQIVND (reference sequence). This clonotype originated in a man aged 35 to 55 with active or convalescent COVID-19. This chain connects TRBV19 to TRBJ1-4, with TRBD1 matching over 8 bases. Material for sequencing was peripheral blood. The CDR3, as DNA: TGTGCCAGTAGAACGAGGGACAGGGAAAAACTGTTTTTT. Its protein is CASRTRDREKLFF. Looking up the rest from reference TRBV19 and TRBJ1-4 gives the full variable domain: DGGITQSPKYLFRKEGQNVTLSCEQNLNHDAMYWYRQDPGQGLRLIYYSQIVNDFQKGDIAEGYSVSREKKESFPLTVTSAQKNPTAFYLCASRTRDREKLFFGSGTQLSVL.